This paragraph covers one T cell receptor beta chain sequence. The source of the sample is a study of blood T cell repertoires in COVID-19. Here immunoSEQ multiplex PCR was the method, and the copy in TCRdb shows in-frame clones only, minus some. This repertoire shows 120,000 to 150,000 clones, 85% to 90% found once; its top ten account for roughly 3.2%. Trimming at V came to 5 bases and at J to 7 bases, leaving 11 bases not matched to a gene. Germline V CDR1 and CDR2: SEHNR, FQNEAQ (reference sequence). The CDR3 spans 14 residues. This sequence was found in a woman aged 55-70 years with active COVID-19. Sequenced sample: peripheral blood. V gene TRBV7-9 combines with J gene TRBJ2-7, with 7 nucleotides matching TRBD1. DNA of the CDR3: TGTGCCAGCAGCCTAGACAGGGCTGGAGAAGAGCAGTACTTC. Residues: CASSLDRAGEEQYF.